The sequence of this T cell receptor beta chain was determined in a study of T cell changes during pregnancy in multiple sclerosis. Germline V lookup: CDR1 SGHTA, CDR2 FQGNSA. The CDR3 is 15 amino acids. Only in-frame clones appear in the TCRdb table, and some are missing; sequencing was by immunoSEQ multiplex PCR. The sample contains about 120,000 clones, about 93% of which appear only once. The rearrangement joins TRBV7-2 to TRBJ2-5; TRBD1 matches at 12 bases. The assigned J gene may be wrong: the sequence end matches TRBJ2-7 better. This TCR derives from a female donor with multiple sclerosis, enrolled in a pregnancy study. This specimen consisted of peripheral blood, obtained before pregnancy. The CDR3 nucleotides are TGTGCCAGCAGCCAGCGGGACAGGGGGCACCACGAGCAGTACTTC. Protein sequence: CASSQRDRGHHEQYF.